A single sample gave rise to the 9 T cell receptor beta chains below, sequenced in a study of shared clonotypes between healthy human individuals. Naive CD8 cells were CD45RO-negative, positively selected for CCR7, excluding terminally differentiated effector memory CD45RA+ cells. Produced via immunoSEQ multiplex PCR; TCRdb's table is partial and in-frame only. The sample gives about 1,800,000 clones, about 95% of which show up once; more than 0.9% is in the top ten. The sample taken for sequencing was naive CD8+ T cells sorted from blood. The receptors stem from a man between 18 and 35 years old in good health.

The chain is built from TRBV5-6 and TRBJ2-7, with D perhaps assigned TRBD1 or TRBD2 (5 bases each). This CDR3 is built from 13 residues. Per the germline V gene, CDR1 is SGHDT and CDR2 is YYEEEE. V gave up 2 bases and J gave up 6 bases, with 12 bases separating them. The CDR3 loop is CASSLWGGGEQYF. The CDR3 nucleotides read TGTGCCAGCAGCTTATGGGGTGGGGGCGAGCAGTACTTC.

The rearrangement uses TRBV6-6 and TRBJ1-2; D is possibly TRBD1 (5 bases). The germline gives CDR1 MNHNY, CDR2 SVGAGI (reference sequence). CDR3 length: 13 residues. V lost 2 bases, J lost 2 bases, and 6 bases lay in between. In nucleotides, the CDR3 is TGTGCCAGCAGTTACGAGGGGAACTATGGCTACACCTTC. This encodes CASSYEGNYGYTF.

CDR3 sequence: CASGQGQINTEAFF. DNA of the CDR3: TGTGCCAGCGGCCAGGGACAGATCAACACTGAAGCTTTCTTT. The rearrangement joins TRBV6-5 to TRBJ1-1, with TRBD1 identical over 7 bases. The CDR3 consists of 14 residues. Per germline, CDR1 MNHEY and CDR2 SVGAGI. The V and J ends lost 8 bases and 2 bases, in that order; junction bases with no gene match: 8.

To note about this clone: The sample carries other DNA sequences with the same CDR3. This chain uses TRBV27 with TRBJ2-7; tentative D call: TRBD2 (5 bases). The CDR3 totals 14 residues. Trimming shortened V by 3 bases and J by 0 bases, and 9 bases separated the two germline ends. The V gene's germline CDR1 is MNHEY and CDR2 SMNVEV (reference sequence). CDR3 nucleotides: TGTGCCAGCAGTTTGAGGGATTACTCCTACGAGCAGTACTTC. It codes for CASSLRDYSYEQYF.

The genes are TRBV7-9 and TRBJ2-7; possible D gene TRBD2, 5 bases. Germline-derived CDR1 and CDR2 are SEHNR and FQNEAQ (reference sequence). The CDR3 loop spans 13 amino acids. V was pared by 7 bases and J by 2 bases, with 12 bases between. This chain's CDR3 is CASTETLAYEQYF. As DNA, the CDR3 is TGTGCCAGCACGGAAACACTAGCCTACGAGCAGTACTTC.

This clone was recorded once. V is TRBV28 and J is TRBJ2-1, with D possibly TRBD2 on 6 matching bases. The V and J ends lost 3 bases and 5 bases respectively, with 17 bases between them. This CDR3 spans 16 amino acids. Germline V gene sequence: CDR1 MDHEN, CDR2 SYDVKM. CDR3 sequence reads: CASSFRDFRPDNEQFF. DNA for the CDR3: TGTGCCAGCAGTTTCCGGGACTTCAGGCCCGACAATGAGCAGTTCTTC.

The V and J genes are TRBV6-5 and TRBJ2-7, with D tentatively TRBD1 (5 bases). Trimming removed 6 bases from V and 0 bases from J, with 9 bases in between. Germline CDR1 MNHEY, CDR2 SVGAGI. This CDR3 comprises 13 residues. CDR3 amino acids: CASRDGHSYEQYF. DNA of the CDR3: TGTGCCAGCAGAGACGGACACTCCTACGAGCAGTACTTC.

The CDR3 DNA sequence: TGTGCCACCAGCAGATTCCGTGCCTACGAGCAGTACTTC. Translating gives CATSRFRAYEQYF. The chain employs TRBV15 and TRBJ2-7; the D is unclear. V lost 2 bases and J lost 2, with 7 bases in between. The CDR3 has 13 residues. CDR1 is LNHNV, CDR2 YYDKDF, per germline (reference sequence). Filled out from reference TRBV15 and TRBJ2-7, the complete variable domain reads DAMVIQNPRYQVTQFGKPVTLSCSQTLNHNVMYWYQQKSSQAPKLLFHYYDKDFNNEADTPDNFQSRRPNTSFCFLDIRSPGLGDTAMYLCATSRFRAYEQYFGPGTRLTVT.

This chain joins TRBV28 and TRBJ2-7; no clear D gene. The V end was cut by 6 bases, the J end by 7 bases, with 16 bases between. This CDR3 contains 13 residues. In germline, CDR1 is MDHEN, CDR2 SYDVKM. The CDR3 is CASSPLPREEQYF. CDR3 DNA sequence: TGTGCCAGCAGCCCCCTCCCCCGTGAGGAGCAGTACTTC.